What follows are 21 T cell receptor beta chains derived from one specimen sequenced in a study of cytomegalovirus exposure and HLA in healthy donors. PCR involved 60 Vbeta and 13 Jbeta primers. Assay: immunoSEQ multiplex PCR; the TCRdb copy retains only in-frame clones and omits some. The sample contains about 140,000 clones, around 80% of which appear only once. Sequencing used PBMCs. These receptors all stem from a man aged 30 to 39 in good health.

This chain links TRBV5-8 with TRBJ2-7; perhaps TRBD1 as D (6 bases). Trimming took 2 bases from V and 6 from J, leaving 18 bases between them. There are 15 residues in the CDR3. Germline V lookup: CDR1 SGHTS, CDR2 YDEGEE. CDR3 in DNA: TGTGCCAGCAGCTTTCCCACAGGGTTTCGGGGCGAGCAGTACTTC. Amino acid sequence: CASSFPTGFRGEQYF.

The chain has TRBV19 and TRBJ2-7, with D unresolved. Looked up from germline, CDR1 is LNHDA and CDR2 is SQIVND (reference sequence). V was shortened by 10 bases and J by 2 bases, with 12 bases between the two germline ends. This CDR3 region has 12 residues. CDR3 region: CATLSETYEQYF. The DNA for the CDR3 is TGTGCCACACTGTCGGAGACCTACGAGCAGTACTTC.

The chain links TRBV18 to TRBJ1-5; D uncertain. Germline values: CDR1 KGHSH, CDR2 LQKENI. The CDR3 spans 16 residues. Trimming stripped 3 bases from V and 5 bases from J, with 17 bases between. The CDR3 loop reads CASSPLPGDPYQPQHF. Written as DNA, the CDR3 is TGTGCCAGCTCACCTCTCCCAGGCGATCCCTATCAGCCCCAGCATTTT.

V usage is TRBV19 and J usage is TRBJ2-2; the D gene is possibly TRBD2 (5 bases). Germline loops: CDR1 LNHDA, CDR2 SQIVND (reference sequence). This CDR3 spans 16 amino acids. V was clipped by 7 bases and J by 0 bases, with 15 bases between them. Written as DNA, the CDR3 is TGTGCCAGTAAGGAACTAGTGGGCTCGAACACCGGGGAGCTGTTTTTT. Protein product: CASKELVGSNTGELFF. Full variable domain (rest looked up from reference TRBV19 and TRBJ2-2): DGGITQSPKYLFRKEGQNVTLSCEQNLNHDAMYWYRQDPGQGLRLIYYSQIVNDFQKGDIAEGYSVSREKKESFPLTVTSAQKNPTAFYLCASKELVGSNTGELFFGEGSRLTVL.

In its sample, this clone was seen once. The V and J genes are TRBV27 and TRBJ2-7; 7 positions agree with TRBD2. In germline, CDR1 is MNHEY, CDR2 SMNVEV (reference sequence). This CDR3 spans 14 amino acids. With V trimmed by 11 bases and J by 3 bases, 13 bases remained unmatched. This CDR3 reads CAPPGGIGGYEQYF. CDR3 coding DNA: TGTGCCCCACCCGGGGGGATTGGGGGCTACGAGCAGTACTTC.

This clone has only one observation. The chain is built from TRBV2 and TRBJ2-2; D uncertain. CDR3 size: 14 residues. Germline loops: CDR1 SNHLY, CDR2 FYNNEI. V was shortened by 4 bases and J by 4 bases, with 10 bases between the two germline ends. As DNA, the CDR3 is TGTGCCAGCAGTGCCACAATTTCCACCGGGGAGCTGTTTTTT. As protein: CASSATISTGELFF.

This sequence joins TRBV6-1 and TRBJ1-5; 7 bases agree with TRBD1. Trimming removed 4 bases from V and 1 base from J; junction bases left unmatched: 13. The CDR3 is made up of 18 amino acids. Germline V gene lookup returns CDR1 MNHNS and CDR2 SASEGT. DNA of the CDR3: TGTGCCAGCAGTGGACAGGGATCCCACAGTCCGAGCAATCAGCCCCAGCATTTT. Amino acid sequence: CASSGQGSHSPSNQPQHF.

This sequence joins TRBV6-4 and TRBJ1-1, with 9 nucleotides matching TRBD1. Germline values: CDR1 MRHNA, CDR2 SNTAGT. V was pared by 6 bases and J by 5 bases, with 7 bases of the junction left unmatched. The CDR3 spans 14 residues. CDR3 in amino acids: CASREQGAATEAFF. The CDR3 coding sequence is TGTGCCAGCAGGGAACAGGGGGCGGCAACTGAAGCTTTCTTT.

Written as DNA, the CDR3 is TGTGCCAGTAGTATCAAGGTAGCGGGACCCTACACAGATACGCAGTATTTT. Encoded protein: CASSIKVAGPYTDTQYF. The genes are TRBV19 and TRBJ2-3; 8 bases map to TRBD2. This CDR3 is 17 amino acids long. The germline CDR1 and CDR2 sequences are LNHDA and SQIVND (reference sequence). Trimming at V came to 3 bases and at J to 2 bases, leaving 10 bases not matched to a gene. Supplemented by reference TRBV19 and TRBJ2-3, the full variable domain reads DGGITQSPKYLFRKEGQNVTLSCEQNLNHDAMYWYRQDPGQGLRLIYYSQIVNDFQKGDIAEGYSVSREKKESFPLTVTSAQKNPTAFYLCASSIKVAGPYTDTQYFGPGTRLTVL.

The V call is TRBV5-1, the J call TRBJ2-5, with 7 bases identical to TRBD1. V trimming: 6 bases; J trimming: 3 bases; junction bases outside the gene matches: 8. The CDR3 totals 14 residues. Germline V lookup: CDR1 SGHRS, CDR2 YFSETQ. The CDR3: CASTLLGQKETQYF. CDR3 bases: TGCGCCAGCACCCTGCTGGGACAGAAAGAGACCCAGTACTTC. Drawing the rest from reference TRBV5-1 and TRBJ2-5, the complete variable domain is KAGVTQTPRYLIKTRGQQVTLSCSPISGHRSVSWYQQTPGQGLQFLFEYFSETQRNKGNFPGRFSGRQFSNSRSEMNVSTLELGDSALYLCASTLLGQKETQYFGPGTRLLVL.

This clone was observed once. The chain carries TRBV19 and TRBJ1-5; D is undetermined. V lost 5 bases, J lost 0 bases, and 11 bases lay in between. The germline V gene encodes CDR1 LNHDA and CDR2 SQIVND (reference sequence). The CDR3 totals 15 residues. Written as DNA, the CDR3 is TGTGCCAGTAGTGACGACAAATATAGCAATCAGCCCCAGCATTTT. Amino acids: CASSDDKYSNQPQHF.

This chain links TRBV9 with TRBJ2-5; possibly TRBD1 for D (5 bases). Germline V CDR1 and CDR2: SGDLS, YYNGEE. Trimming removed 0 bases at V and 5 bases at J, with 14 bases between. CDR3 length: 15 amino acids. This CDR3 reads CASSVEGAPGETQYF. In nucleotides, the CDR3 is TGTGCCAGCAGCGTAGAAGGGGCCCCCGGGGAGACCCAGTACTTC.

This chain uses TRBV6-5 with TRBJ2-3; TRBD1 matches 8 bases. Trimming took 7 bases from V and 8 from J; bases not matched to a gene: 11. This CDR3 contains 14 residues. Germline CDR1 and CDR2: MNHEY and SVGAGI. This chain's CDR3 is CASMTGVERGTQYF. The CDR3 region has the DNA TGTGCCAGCATGACAGGGGTCGAACGCGGTACGCAGTATTTT.

CDR3 in amino acids: CASSPISGRTDEQYF. The CDR3, as DNA: TGTGCCAGCAGCCCGATCAGCGGGAGAACTGACGAGCAGTACTTC. V is TRBV27 and J is TRBJ2-7; TRBD2 matches at 8 bases. The CDR3 contains 15 residues. The germline V gene has CDR1 MNHEY and CDR2 SMNVEV (reference sequence). J lost 5 bases, V lost 6 bases, and 12 bases had no gene match.

The chain has TRBV30 and TRBJ2-5; D unclear. Judging by the DNA end, TRBJ2-7 fits better; the J call may be wrong. The V gene's germline CDR1 is GTSNPN and CDR2 SVGIG (reference sequence). There are 13 residues in the CDR3. In nucleotides, the CDR3 is TGTGCCTGGAGTGTACAGACCGCCTTCGAGCAGTACTTC. Amino acid sequence: CAWSVQTAFEQYF.

This rearrangement joins TRBV28 to TRBJ1-4, with no clear D. CDR3 length equals 13 residues. The germline gives CDR1 MDHEN, CDR2 SYDVKM. V gave up 6 bases and J gave up 11 bases, with 16 bases separating them. The CDR3 sequence is CASSPQVAGKLFF. DNA of the CDR3: TGTGCCAGCAGCCCCCAGGTTGCGGGGAAACTGTTTTTT.

The chain employs TRBV7-2 and TRBJ2-4; D not certain. V was shortened by 5 bases and J by 0 bases, with 11 bases between the two germline ends. CDR3 length: 15 amino acids. Germline V gene sequence: CDR1 SGHTA, CDR2 FQGNSA. The CDR3 DNA sequence: TGTGCCAGCAGCATCGAGAGGCTAGCCAAAAACATTCAGTACTTC. Its protein product is CASSIERLAKNIQYF.

The gene calls are TRBV7-3 and TRBJ2-3; no clear D gene. Trimming removed 5 bases at V and 5 bases at J, with 14 bases between. From germline, CDR1 is SGHTA and CDR2 FQGTGA. The length of the CDR3 is 14 residues. The CDR3 here is CASSLNPTGDTQYF. CDR3 DNA sequence: TGTGCCAGCAGCCTGAACCCCACGGGAGATACGCAGTATTTT.

This chain links TRBV5-1 with TRBJ2-7; 7 bases line up with TRBD1. The V and J ends lost 0 bases and 6 bases, in that order; junction bases with no gene match: 6. The CDR3 sequence is 14 residues long. From germline, CDR1 is SGHRS and CDR2 YFSETQ. CDR3 protein: CASSLAAGGGEQYF. The CDR3 nucleotides read TGCGCCAGCAGCTTGGCCGCAGGGGGTGGCGAGCAGTACTTC.

This chain joins TRBV5-6 and TRBJ1-3; D is ambiguous. This CDR3 contains 12 residues. Germline loops: CDR1 SGHDT, CDR2 YYEEEE. V was trimmed by 0 bases and J by 9 bases, leaving 7 bases between them. The CDR3 nucleotides read TGTGCCAGCAGCTTGGGCGGAGGCACCATATATTTT. It specifies CASSLGGGTIYF.

The chain recombines TRBV28 with TRBJ2-7, with D possibly TRBD1 on 6 matching bases. From germline, CDR1 is MDHEN and CDR2 SYDVKM. Trimming removed 8 bases at V and 5 bases at J, with 22 bases between. The CDR3 runs to 15 residues. The CDR3 protein is CASVGQSPSLDEQYF. The CDR3 DNA reads as TGTGCCAGCGTAGGACAGTCCCCGTCTCTAGACGAGCAGTACTTC.